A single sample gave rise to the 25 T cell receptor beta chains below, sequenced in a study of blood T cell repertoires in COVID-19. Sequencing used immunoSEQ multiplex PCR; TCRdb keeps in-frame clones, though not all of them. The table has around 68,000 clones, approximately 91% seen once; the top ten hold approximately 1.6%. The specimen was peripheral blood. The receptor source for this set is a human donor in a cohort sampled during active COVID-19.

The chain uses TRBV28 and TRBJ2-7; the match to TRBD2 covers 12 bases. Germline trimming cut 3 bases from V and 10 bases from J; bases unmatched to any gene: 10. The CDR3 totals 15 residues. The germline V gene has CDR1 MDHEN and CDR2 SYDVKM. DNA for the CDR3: TGTGCCAGCAGTTTGACTGCCCTAGCGGGAGGGTATCAGTACTTC. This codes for CASSLTALAGGYQYF.

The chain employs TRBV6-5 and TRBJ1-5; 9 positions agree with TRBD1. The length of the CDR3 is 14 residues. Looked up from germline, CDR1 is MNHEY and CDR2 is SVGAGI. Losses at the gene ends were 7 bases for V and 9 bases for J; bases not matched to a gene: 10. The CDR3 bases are TGTGCCAGCACCCACAGGGACAGGGAGCGGCCCCAGCATTTT. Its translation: CASTHRDRERPQHF.

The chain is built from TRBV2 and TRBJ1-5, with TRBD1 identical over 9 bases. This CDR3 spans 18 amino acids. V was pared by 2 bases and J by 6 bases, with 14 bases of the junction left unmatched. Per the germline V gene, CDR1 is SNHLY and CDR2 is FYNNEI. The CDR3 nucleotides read TGTGCCAGCAGTGAAAGGTTACCGGGACAGGGTAATGGTCAGCCCCAGCATTTT. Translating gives CASSERLPGQGNGQPQHF.

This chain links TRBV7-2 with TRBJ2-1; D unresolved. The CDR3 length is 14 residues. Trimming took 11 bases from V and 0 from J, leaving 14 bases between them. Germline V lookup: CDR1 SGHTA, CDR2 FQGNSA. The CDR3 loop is CAAEHAPSYNEQFF. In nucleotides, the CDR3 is TGTGCCGCGGAGCATGCACCCTCCTACAATGAGCAGTTCTTC.

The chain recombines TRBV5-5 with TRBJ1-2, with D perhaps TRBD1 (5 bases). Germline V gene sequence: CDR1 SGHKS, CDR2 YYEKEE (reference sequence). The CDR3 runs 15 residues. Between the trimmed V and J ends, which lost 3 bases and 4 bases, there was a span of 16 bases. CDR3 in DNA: TGTGCCAGCAGCTCCTCTGACGGGAGGGGCTATGGCTACACCTTC. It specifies CASSSSDGRGYGYTF.

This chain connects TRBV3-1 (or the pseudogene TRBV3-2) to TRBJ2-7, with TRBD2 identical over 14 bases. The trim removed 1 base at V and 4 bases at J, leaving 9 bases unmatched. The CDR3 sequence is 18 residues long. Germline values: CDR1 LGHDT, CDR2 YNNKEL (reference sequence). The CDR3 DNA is TGTGCCAGCAGCCAAGTCCCCGAGACTAGCGGGAGGGCTTACGAGCAGTACTTC. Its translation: CASSQVPETSGRAYEQYF.

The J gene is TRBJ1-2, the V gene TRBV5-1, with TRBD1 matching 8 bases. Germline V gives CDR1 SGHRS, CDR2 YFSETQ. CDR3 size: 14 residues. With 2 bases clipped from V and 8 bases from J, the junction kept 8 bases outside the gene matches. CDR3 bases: TGCGCCAGCAGCTTACCTCAGGGGGCGCAGGGCTACACCTTC. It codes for CASSLPQGAQGYTF.

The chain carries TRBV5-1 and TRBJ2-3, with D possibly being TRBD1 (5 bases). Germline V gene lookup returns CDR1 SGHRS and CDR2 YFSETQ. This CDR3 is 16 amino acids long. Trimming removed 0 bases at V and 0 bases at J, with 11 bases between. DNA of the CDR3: TGCGCCAGCAGCTTGGCCCGGCAGGGTAGCACAGATACGCAGTATTTT. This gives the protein CASSLARQGSTDTQYF. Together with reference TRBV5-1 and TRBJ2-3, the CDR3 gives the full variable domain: KAGVTQTPRYLIKTRGQQVTLSCSPISGHRSVSWYQQTPGQGLQFLFEYFSETQRNKGNFPGRFSGRQFSNSRSEMNVSTLELGDSALYLCASSLARQGSTDTQYFGPGTRLTVL.

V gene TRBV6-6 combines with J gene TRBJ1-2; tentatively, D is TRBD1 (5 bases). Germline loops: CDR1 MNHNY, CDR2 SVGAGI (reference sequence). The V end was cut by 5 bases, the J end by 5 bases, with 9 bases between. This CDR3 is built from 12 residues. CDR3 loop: CASSQDSYGYTF. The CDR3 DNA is TGTGCCAGCAGTCAAGACAGTTATGGCTACACCTTC.

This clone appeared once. The CDR3 is CATSGGGRETQYF. CDR3 nucleotide sequence: TGTGCCACCAGTGGAGGGGGCCGGGAGACCCAGTACTTC. The chain is built from TRBV24-1 and TRBJ2-5, with 7 bases fitting TRBD1. V was pared by 5 bases and J by 5 bases, with 4 bases of the junction left unmatched. The CDR3 is 13 residues long. Germline V gene sequence: CDR1 KGHDR, CDR2 SFDVKD.

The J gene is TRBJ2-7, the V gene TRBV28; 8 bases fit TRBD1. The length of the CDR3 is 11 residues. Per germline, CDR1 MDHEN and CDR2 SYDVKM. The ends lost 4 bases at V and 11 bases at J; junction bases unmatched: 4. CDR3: CASSSVTGEYF. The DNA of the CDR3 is TGTGCCAGCAGTTCAGTGACAGGGGAGTACTTC.

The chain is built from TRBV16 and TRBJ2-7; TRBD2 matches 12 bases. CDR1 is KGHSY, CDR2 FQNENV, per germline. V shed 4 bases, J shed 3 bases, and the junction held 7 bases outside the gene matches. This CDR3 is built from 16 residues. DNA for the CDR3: TGTGCCAGCAGCCCACCGGGACTAGCGGGTCACTACGAGCAGTACTTC. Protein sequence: CASSPPGLAGHYEQYF.

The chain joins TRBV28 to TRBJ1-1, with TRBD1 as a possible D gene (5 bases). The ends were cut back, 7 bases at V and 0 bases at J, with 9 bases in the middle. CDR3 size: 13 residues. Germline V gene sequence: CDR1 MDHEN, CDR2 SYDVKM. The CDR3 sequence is CASKKGMNTEAFF. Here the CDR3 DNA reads TGTGCCAGCAAAAAGGGGATGAACACTGAAGCTTTCTTT.

CDR3 amino acids: CASSRNAGGSPSHTDTQYF. In DNA form, the CDR3 reads TGTGCCAGCAGCCGAAATGCTGGGGGGAGCCCCTCGCACACAGATACGCAGTATTTT. This chain links TRBV11-3 with TRBJ2-3, with D possibly TRBD2 on 6 matching bases. Between the trimmed V and J ends, which lost 5 bases and 2 bases, there was a span of 26 bases. This CDR3 has 19 amino acids. Germline V CDR1 and CDR2: SGHNT, YENEEA.

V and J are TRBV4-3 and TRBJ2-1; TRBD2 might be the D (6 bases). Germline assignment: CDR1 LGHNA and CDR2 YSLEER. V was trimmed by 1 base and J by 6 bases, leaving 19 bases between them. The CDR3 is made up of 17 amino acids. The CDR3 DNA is TGCGCCAGCAGCCAAGTTGGATCGGCGGGGTTTTCCAATGAGCAGTTCTTC. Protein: CASSQVGSAGFSNEQFF.

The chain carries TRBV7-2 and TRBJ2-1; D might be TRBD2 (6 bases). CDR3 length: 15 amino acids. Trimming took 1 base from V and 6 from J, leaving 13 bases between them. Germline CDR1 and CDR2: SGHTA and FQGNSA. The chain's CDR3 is CASSLGVTSFNEQFF. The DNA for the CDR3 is TGTGCCAGCAGCTTAGGAGTGACTAGTTTCAATGAGCAGTTCTTC.

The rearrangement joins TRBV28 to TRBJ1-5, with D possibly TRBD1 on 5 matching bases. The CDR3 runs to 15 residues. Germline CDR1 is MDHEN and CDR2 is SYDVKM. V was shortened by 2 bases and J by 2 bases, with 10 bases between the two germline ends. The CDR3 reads CASSLAGERNQPQHF. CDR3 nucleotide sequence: TGTGCCAGCAGTTTAGCGGGGGAACGCAATCAGCCCCAGCATTTT.

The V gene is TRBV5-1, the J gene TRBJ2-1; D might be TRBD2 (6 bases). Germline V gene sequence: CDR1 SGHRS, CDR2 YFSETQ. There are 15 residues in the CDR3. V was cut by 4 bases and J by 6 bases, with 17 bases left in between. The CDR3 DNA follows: TGCGCCAGCAGCCCGAGGACTATCCTGGGCAATGAGCAGTTCTTC. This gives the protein CASSPRTILGNEQFF.

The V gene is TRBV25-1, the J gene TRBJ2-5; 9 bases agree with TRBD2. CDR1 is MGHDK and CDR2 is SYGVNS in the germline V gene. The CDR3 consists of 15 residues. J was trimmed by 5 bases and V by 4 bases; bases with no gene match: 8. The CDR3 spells CASSGGLSGRETQYF. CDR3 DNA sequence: TGTGCCAGCAGTGGGGGTCTAAGCGGGAGGGAGACCCAGTACTTC.

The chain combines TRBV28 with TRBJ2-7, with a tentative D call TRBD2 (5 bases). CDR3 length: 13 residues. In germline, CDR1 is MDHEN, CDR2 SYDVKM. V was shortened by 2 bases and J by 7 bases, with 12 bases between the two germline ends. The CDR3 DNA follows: TGTGCCAGCAGTTTAAACTCCCCGGGGGAGCAGTACTTC. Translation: CASSLNSPGEQYF.

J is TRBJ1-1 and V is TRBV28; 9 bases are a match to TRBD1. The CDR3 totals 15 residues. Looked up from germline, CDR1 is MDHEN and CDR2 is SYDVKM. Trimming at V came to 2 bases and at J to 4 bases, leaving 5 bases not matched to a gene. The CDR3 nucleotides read TGTGCCAGCAGTTTAAGAGGACAGGGGTCCACTGAAGCTTTCTTT. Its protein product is CASSLRGQGSTEAFF.

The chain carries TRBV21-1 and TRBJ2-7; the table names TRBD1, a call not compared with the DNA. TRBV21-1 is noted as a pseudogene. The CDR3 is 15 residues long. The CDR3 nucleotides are TGTGCCAGCAGCAATCAGGGACAGGGAACCTACGAGCAGTACTTC. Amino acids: CASSNQGQGTYEQYF.

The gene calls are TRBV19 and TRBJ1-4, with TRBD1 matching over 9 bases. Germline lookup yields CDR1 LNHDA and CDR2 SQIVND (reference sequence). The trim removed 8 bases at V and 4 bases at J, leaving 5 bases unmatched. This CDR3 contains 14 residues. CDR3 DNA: TGTGCCAGTCGACGGGACAGGGTTAATGAAAAACTGTTTTTT. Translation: CASRRDRVNEKLFF.

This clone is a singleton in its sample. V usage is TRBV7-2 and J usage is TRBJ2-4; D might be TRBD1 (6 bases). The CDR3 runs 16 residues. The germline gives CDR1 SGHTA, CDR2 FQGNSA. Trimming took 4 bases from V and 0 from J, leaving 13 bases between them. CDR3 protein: CASSSDRVLAKNIQYF. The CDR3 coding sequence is TGTGCCAGCAGCTCGGACAGAGTTTTAGCCAAAAACATTCAGTACTTC.

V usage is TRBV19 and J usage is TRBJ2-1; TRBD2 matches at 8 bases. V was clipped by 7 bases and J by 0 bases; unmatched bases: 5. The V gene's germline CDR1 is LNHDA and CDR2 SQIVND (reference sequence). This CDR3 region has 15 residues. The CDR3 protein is CASTPSGGSYNEQFF. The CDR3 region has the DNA TGTGCCAGTACCCCCAGCGGGGGCTCCTACAATGAGCAGTTCTTC. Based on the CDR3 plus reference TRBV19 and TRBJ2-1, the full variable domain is DGGITQSPKYLFRKEGQNVTLSCEQNLNHDAMYWYRQDPGQGLRLIYYSQIVNDFQKGDIAEGYSVSREKKESFPLTVTSAQKNPTAFYLCASTPSGGSYNEQFFGPGTRLTVL.